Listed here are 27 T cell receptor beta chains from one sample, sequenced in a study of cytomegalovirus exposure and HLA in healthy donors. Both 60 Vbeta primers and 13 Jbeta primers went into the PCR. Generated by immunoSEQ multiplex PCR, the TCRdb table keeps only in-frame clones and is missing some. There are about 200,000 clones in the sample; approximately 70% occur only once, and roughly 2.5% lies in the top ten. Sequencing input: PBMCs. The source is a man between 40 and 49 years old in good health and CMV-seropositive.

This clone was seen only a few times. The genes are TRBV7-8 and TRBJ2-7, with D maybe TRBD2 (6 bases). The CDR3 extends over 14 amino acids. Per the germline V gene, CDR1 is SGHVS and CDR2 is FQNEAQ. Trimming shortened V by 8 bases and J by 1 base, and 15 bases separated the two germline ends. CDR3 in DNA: TGTGCCAGCGGGGAGGAGGATCGGTCCTACGAGCAGTACTTC. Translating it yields CASGEEDRSYEQYF.

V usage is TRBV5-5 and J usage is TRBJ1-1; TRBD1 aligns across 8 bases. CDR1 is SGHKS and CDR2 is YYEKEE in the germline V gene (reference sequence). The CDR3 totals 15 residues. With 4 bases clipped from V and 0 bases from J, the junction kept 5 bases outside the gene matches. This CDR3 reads CASSLSGGLNTEAFF. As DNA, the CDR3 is TGTGCCAGCAGCCTCTCAGGGGGCCTGAACACTGAAGCTTTCTTT.

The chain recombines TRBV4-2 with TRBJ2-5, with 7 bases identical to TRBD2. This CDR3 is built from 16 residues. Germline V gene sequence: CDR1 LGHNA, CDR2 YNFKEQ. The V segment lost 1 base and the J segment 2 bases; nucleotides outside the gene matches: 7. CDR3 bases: TGTGCCAGCAGCCAAGGGAAAAGCGGGGTACAAGAGACCCAGTACTTC. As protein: CASSQGKSGVQETQYF.

The CDR3 sequence is CASTSPSGPNEQFF. The CDR3 DNA is TGTGCCAGCACCTCCCCTAGCGGGCCCAATGAGCAGTTCTTC. The chain has TRBV5-4 and TRBJ2-1, with 8 nucleotides matching TRBD2. This CDR3 has 14 residues. With V trimmed by 6 bases and J by 6 bases, 8 bases remained unmatched. Germline-derived CDR1 and CDR2 are SGHNT and YYREEE (reference sequence).

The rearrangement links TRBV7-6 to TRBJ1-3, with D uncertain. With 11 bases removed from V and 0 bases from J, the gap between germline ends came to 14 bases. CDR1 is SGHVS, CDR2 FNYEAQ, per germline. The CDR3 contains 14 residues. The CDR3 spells CASGAGSSGNTIYF. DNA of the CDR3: TGTGCCTCCGGAGCGGGAAGCTCTGGAAACACCATATATTTT.

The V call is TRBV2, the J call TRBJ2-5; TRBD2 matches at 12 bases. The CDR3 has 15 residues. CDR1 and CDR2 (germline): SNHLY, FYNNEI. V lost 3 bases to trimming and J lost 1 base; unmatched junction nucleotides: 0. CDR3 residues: CASSETSGGQETQYF. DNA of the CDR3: TGTGCCAGCAGTGAGACTAGCGGGGGCCAAGAGACCCAGTACTTC.

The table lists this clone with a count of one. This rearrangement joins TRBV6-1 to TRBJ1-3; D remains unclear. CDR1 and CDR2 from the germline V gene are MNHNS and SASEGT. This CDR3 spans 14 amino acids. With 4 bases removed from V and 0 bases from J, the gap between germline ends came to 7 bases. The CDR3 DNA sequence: TGTGCCAGCAGTGCAGGAACCTCTGGAAACACCATATATTTT. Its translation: CASSAGTSGNTIYF.

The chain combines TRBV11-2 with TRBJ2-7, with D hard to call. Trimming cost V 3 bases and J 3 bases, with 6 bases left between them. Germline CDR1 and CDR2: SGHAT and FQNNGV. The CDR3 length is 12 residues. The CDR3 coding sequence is TGTGCCAGCAGCTTCCCTCTCTACGAGCAGTACTTC. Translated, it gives CASSFPLYEQYF.

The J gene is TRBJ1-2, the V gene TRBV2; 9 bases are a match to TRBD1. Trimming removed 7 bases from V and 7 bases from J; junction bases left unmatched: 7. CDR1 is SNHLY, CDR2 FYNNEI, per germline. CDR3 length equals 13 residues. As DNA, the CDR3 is TGTGCCAGCAAGCCGGGGACAGGGTTTGGCTACACCTTC. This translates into CASKPGTGFGYTF.

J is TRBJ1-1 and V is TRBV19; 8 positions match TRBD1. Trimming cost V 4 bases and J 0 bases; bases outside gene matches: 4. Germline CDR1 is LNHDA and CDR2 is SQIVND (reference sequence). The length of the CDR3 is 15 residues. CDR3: CASSTPTGVNTEAFF. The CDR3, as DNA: TGTGCCAGTAGTACCCCGACAGGGGTGAACACTGAAGCTTTCTTT. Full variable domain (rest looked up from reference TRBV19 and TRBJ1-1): DGGITQSPKYLFRKEGQNVTLSCEQNLNHDAMYWYRQDPGQGLRLIYYSQIVNDFQKGDIAEGYSVSREKKESFPLTVTSAQKNPTAFYLCASSTPTGVNTEAFFGQGTRLTVV.

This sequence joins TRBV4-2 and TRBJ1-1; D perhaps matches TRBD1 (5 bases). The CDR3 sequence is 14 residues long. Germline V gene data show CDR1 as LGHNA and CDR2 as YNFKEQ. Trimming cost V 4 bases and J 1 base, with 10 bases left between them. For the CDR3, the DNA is TGTGCCAGCAGCCGAGTGACAGAGAACACTGAAGCTTTCTTT. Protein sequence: CASSRVTENTEAFF.

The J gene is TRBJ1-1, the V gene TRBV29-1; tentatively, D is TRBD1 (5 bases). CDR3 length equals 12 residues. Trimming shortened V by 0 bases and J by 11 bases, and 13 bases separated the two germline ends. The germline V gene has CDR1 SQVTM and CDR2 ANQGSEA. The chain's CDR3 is CSVEERGLGAFF. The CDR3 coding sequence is TGCAGCGTTGAAGAGCGGGGCCTAGGGGCTTTCTTT.

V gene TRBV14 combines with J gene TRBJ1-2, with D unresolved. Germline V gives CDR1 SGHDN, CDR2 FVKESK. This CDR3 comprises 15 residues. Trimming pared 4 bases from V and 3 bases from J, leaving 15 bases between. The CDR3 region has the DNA TGTGCCAGCAGCCCGATAAGAGGAGTCGACTATGGCTACACCTTC. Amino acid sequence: CASSPIRGVDYGYTF.

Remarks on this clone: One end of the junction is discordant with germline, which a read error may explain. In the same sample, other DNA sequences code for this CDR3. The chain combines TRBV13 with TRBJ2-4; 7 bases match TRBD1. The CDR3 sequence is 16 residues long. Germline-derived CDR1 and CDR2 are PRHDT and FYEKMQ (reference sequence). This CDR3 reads CASSPRTGAFKNIQYF. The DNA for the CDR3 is TGTGCCAGCAGCCCTCGGACAGGAGCCTTCAAAAACATTCAATACTTC.

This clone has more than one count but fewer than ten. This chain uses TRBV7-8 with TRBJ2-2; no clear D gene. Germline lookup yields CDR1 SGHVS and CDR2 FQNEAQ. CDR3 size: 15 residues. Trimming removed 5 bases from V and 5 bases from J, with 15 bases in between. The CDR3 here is CASSASASETGELFF. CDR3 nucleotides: TGTGCCAGCAGCGCCTCGGCTTCGGAGACCGGGGAGCTGTTTTTT.

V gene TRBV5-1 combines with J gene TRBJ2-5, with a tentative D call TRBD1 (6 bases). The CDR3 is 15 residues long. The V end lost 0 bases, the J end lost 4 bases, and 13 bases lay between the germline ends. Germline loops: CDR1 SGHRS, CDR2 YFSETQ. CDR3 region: CASSLEQGLLETQYF. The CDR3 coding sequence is TGCGCCAGCAGCTTGGAACAGGGCCTACTAGAGACCCAGTACTTC.

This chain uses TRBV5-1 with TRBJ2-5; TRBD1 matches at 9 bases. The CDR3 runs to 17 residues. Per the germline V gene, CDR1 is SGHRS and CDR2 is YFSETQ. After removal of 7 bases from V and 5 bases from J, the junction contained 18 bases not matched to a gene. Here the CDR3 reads CASAGAYTGGWGETQYF. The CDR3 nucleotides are TGCGCCAGCGCAGGAGCTTATACAGGGGGCTGGGGCGAGACCCAGTACTTC.

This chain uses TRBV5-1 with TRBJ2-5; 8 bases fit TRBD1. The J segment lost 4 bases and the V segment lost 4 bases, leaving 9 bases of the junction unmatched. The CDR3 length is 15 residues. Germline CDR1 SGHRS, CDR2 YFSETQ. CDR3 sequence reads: CASSTGQVEGETQYF. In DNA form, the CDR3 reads TGCGCCAGCAGCACGGGACAGGTAGAGGGAGAGACCCAGTACTTC. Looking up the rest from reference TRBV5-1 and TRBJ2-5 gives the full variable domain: KAGVTQTPRYLIKTRGQQVTLSCSPISGHRSVSWYQQTPGQGLQFLFEYFSETQRNKGNFPGRFSGRQFSNSRSEMNVSTLELGDSALYLCASSTGQVEGETQYFGPGTRLLVL.

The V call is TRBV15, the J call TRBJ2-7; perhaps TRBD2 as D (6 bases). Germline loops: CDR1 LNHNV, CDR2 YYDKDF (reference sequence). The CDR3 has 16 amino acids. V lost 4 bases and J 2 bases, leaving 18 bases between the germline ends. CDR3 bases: TGTGCCACCAGCAAATCCCTCGGGGGATTACCCTACGAGCAGTACTTC. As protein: CATSKSLGGLPYEQYF.

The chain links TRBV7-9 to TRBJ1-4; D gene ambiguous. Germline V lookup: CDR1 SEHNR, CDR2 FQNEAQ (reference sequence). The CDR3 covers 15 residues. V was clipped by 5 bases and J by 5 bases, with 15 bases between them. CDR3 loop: CASSPRWGENEKLFF. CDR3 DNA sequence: TGTGCCAGCAGCCCCCGGTGGGGAGAGAATGAAAAACTGTTTTTT.

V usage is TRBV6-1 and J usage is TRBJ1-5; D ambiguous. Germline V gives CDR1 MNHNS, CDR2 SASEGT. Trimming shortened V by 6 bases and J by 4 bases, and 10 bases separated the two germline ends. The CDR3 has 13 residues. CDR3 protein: CASSMTRNQPQHF. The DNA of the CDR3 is TGTGCCAGCAGCATGACAAGGAATCAGCCCCAGCATTTT.

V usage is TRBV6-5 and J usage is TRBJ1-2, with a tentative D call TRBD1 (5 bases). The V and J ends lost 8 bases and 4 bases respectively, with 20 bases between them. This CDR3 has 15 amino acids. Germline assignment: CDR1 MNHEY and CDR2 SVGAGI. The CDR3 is CASQASAGQFYGYTF. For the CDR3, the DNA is TGTGCCAGCCAAGCCTCCGCAGGGCAATTCTATGGCTACACCTTC.

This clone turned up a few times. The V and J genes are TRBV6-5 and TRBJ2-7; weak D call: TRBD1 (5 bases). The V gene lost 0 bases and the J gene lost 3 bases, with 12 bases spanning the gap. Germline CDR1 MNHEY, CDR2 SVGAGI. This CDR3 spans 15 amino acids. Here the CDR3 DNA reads TGTGCCAGCAGTTACTCGAGTCAGGGTGGCTACGAGCAGTACTTC. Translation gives CASSYSSQGGYEQYF.

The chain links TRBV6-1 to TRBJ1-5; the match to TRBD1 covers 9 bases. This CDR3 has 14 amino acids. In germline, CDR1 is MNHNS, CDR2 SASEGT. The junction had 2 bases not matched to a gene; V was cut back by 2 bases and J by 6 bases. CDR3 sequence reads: CASSEQDRGQPQHF. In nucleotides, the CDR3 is TGTGCCAGCAGTGAACAGGACAGGGGTCAGCCCCAGCATTTT.

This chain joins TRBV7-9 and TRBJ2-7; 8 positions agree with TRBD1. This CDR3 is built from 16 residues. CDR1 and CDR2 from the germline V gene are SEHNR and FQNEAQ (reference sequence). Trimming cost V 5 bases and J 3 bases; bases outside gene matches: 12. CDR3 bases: TGTGCCAGCAGCCCGAGGGGACAGGCCAATTACTACGAGCAGTACTTC. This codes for CASSPRGQANYYEQYF.

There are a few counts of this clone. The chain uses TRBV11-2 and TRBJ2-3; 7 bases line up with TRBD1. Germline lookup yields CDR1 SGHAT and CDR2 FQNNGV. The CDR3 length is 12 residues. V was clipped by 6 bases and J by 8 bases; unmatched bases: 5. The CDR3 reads CASRNPGGTQYF. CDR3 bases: TGTGCCAGCAGAAACCCAGGGGGTACGCAGTATTTT.

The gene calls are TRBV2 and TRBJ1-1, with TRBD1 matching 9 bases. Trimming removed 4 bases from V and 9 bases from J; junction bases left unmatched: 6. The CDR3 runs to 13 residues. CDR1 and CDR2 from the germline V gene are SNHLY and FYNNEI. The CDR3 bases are TGTGCCAGCAGTGTTCGACAGGGGGTCAAAGCTTTCTTT. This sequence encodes CASSVRQGVKAFF.